One sample yielded the 2 T cell receptor beta chains listed below, sequenced in a study of shared T cell receptors in the human thymus (dated by TCRdb to the early 2020s). Library preparation employed the immunoSEQ multiplex PCR assay. Entries here come from immuneACCESS through TCRdb and include only in-frame sequences with V and J called. Some clones fail to appear in such tables; in the studies checked, an unresolved V gene covers under half of the shortfall, and the cause of the remainder is unknown. Within this sample are 700,000 or so clones, with roughly 85% of them counted one time only. The ten top clones hold around 0.01% of the sample. This same sample was also part of a study on human thymus T cells.

The sequenced material came from thymocytes. These receptors came from a girl under three years old with a congenital heart defect. Donor details come from another sample of the same person, matched by shared clones.

The rearrangement uses TRBV5-4 and TRBJ2-1; 8 nucleotides match TRBD2. Germline values: CDR1 SGHNT, CDR2 YYREEE (reference sequence). The V and J ends lost 3 bases and 5 bases, in that order; junction bases with no gene match: 16. The CDR3 spans 18 residues. CDR3 coding DNA: TGTGCCAGCAGCTCGGCTTTAAGCGGGGGAATCTTCCACAATGAGCAGTTCTTC. Protein sequence: CASSSALSGGIFHNEQFF.

The chain uses TRBV29-1 and TRBJ1-2; TRBD1 matches at 11 bases. Germline CDR1 SQVTM, CDR2 ANQGSEA. J lost 3 bases, V lost 4 bases, and 16 bases had no gene match. This CDR3 spans 18 amino acids. The CDR3 sequence: CSVVGGRDRGNFDYGYTF. The DNA for the CDR3 is TGCAGCGTTGTGGGGGGCCGGGACAGGGGGAATTTCGACTATGGCTACACCTTC.